This is a list of T cell receptor beta chains from one sample in a study of blood T cell repertoires in COVID-19. TCRdb's table, derived via immunoSEQ multiplex PCR, lists solely in-frame clones and lacks some. The table has more than 200,000 clones, about nine tenths seen once. Sequencing input: peripheral blood. Source of these receptors: a woman in her forties or fifties with acute or convalescent COVID-19. CDR3s leave out the opening cysteine and the closing phenylalanine or tryptophan. Expanded clones get a size class; other rows say once, few or many, or leave the size out.

abundance: -
v_gene: TRBV19
j_gene: TRBJ1-6
CDR3aa: ASSIRDRGSPLH

abundance: -
v_gene: TRBV12-3/TRBV12-4
j_gene: TRBJ2-3
CDR3aa: ASSQADTQY

abundance: -
v_gene: TRBV6-6
j_gene: TRBJ1-5
CDR3aa: ASTRGGQGGQPQH

abundance: once
v_gene: TRBV7-8
j_gene: TRBJ2-3
CDR3aa: ASSPGTSGGKSDTQY

abundance: -
v_gene: TRBV21-1
j_gene: TRBJ1-1
CDR3aa: ASSKGGAEAF

abundance: -
v_gene: TRBV2
j_gene: TRBJ1-2
CDR3aa: ASSESGIHYGYT

abundance: -
v_gene: TRBV28
j_gene: TRBJ1-2
CDR3aa: ASSSGQGGGYT

abundance: -
v_gene: TRBV7-2
j_gene: TRBJ1-3
CDR3aa: ASSTGQGFSGNTIY

abundance: -
v_gene: TRBV14
j_gene: TRBJ1-3
CDR3aa: ASSPAVGGPSHTIY

abundance: -
v_gene: TRBV9
j_gene: TRBJ1-4
CDR3aa: ASSVGPGENEKLF

abundance: -
v_gene: TRBV2
j_gene: TRBJ1-4
CDR3aa: ASGDPGQANEKLF

abundance: -
v_gene: TRBV5-6
j_gene: TRBJ2-3
CDR3aa: ASSLELAGGNPDTQY

abundance: -
v_gene: TRBV9
j_gene: TRBJ2-2
CDR3aa: ASSPGTGELF

abundance: -
v_gene: TRBV7-3
j_gene: TRBJ2-5
CDR3aa: ASSSSAQETQY

abundance: -
v_gene: TRBV19
j_gene: TRBJ1-4
CDR3aa: ASSIWGREEEKLF

abundance: -
v_gene: TRBV19
j_gene: TRBJ2-3
CDR3aa: ASSPMGPMDTQY

abundance: -
v_gene: TRBV6-1
j_gene: TRBJ1-2
CDR3aa: ASSDSRQGANGYT

abundance: -
v_gene: TRBV7-2
j_gene: TRBJ2-7
CDR3aa: ASSKGGSFYEQY

abundance: -
v_gene: TRBV2
j_gene: TRBJ1-2
CDR3aa: ASGGVDYGYT

abundance: -
v_gene: TRBV19
j_gene: TRBJ2-3
CDR3aa: ASSSLDTDTQY

abundance: -
v_gene: TRBV14
j_gene: TRBJ1-1
CDR3aa: ASSRRRGTGGETEAF

abundance: -
v_gene: TRBV12-3/TRBV12-4
j_gene: TRBJ1-6
CDR3aa: ASSSSYNSPLH

abundance: -
v_gene: TRBV2
j_gene: TRBJ2-5
CDR3aa: ASSVKRTGGETQY

abundance: few
v_gene: TRBV11-2
j_gene: TRBJ2-1
CDR3aa: ASGQTYNEQF

abundance: -
v_gene: TRBV4-3
j_gene: TRBJ1-2
CDR3aa: ASSPGQPAIYGYT

abundance: -
v_gene: TRBV21-1
j_gene: TRBJ2-5
CDR3aa: ASSKYRRPGQGTQY

abundance: -
v_gene: TRBV3-1/TRBV3-2
j_gene: TRBJ2-3
CDR3aa: ASSPGLAGTDTQY

abundance: -
v_gene: TRBV6-2/TRBV6-3
j_gene: TRBJ2-7
CDR3aa: ASSTTGQGRYEQY

abundance: -
v_gene: TRBV27
j_gene: TRBJ1-3
CDR3aa: ASKNSGTGNTIY

abundance: few
v_gene: TRBV18
j_gene: TRBJ1-1
CDR3aa: ASSPRSRNTEAF

abundance: -
v_gene: TRBV11-3
j_gene: TRBJ2-1
CDR3aa: ASSVGGGNEQF

abundance: -
v_gene: TRBV7-3
j_gene: TRBJ2-2
CDR3aa: ASSLGLLNTGELF

abundance: -
v_gene: TRBV13
j_gene: TRBJ2-3
CDR3aa: ASSFLTLAGGPSTDTQY

abundance: -
v_gene: TRBV5-6
j_gene: TRBJ2-4
CDR3aa: ASSSVWDSFANIQY

abundance: -
v_gene: TRBV7-9
j_gene: TRBJ1-2
CDR3aa: ASSFEGDYGYT

abundance: -
v_gene: TRBV5-1
j_gene: TRBJ2-2
CDR3aa: ASRDGGLNTGELF

abundance: -
v_gene: TRBV11-2
j_gene: TRBJ1-4
CDR3aa: ASSSPKGRPGQGYEKLF

abundance: -
v_gene: TRBV6-2/TRBV6-3
j_gene: TRBJ2-2
CDR3aa: ASSYLAGRVGELF

abundance: once
v_gene: TRBV15
j_gene: TRBJ1-6
CDR3aa: ATTYRRGNSPLH

abundance: -
v_gene: TRBV7-2
j_gene: TRBJ2-2
CDR3aa: ASSLVVNTGELF

abundance: -
v_gene: TRBV9
j_gene: TRBJ1-1
CDR3aa: ASSDDRSQRAEAF

abundance: -
v_gene: TRBV7-9
j_gene: TRBJ2-3
CDR3aa: ASSQSDTQY

abundance: -
v_gene: TRBV28
j_gene: TRBJ2-1
CDR3aa: ASSPRGGLAGWNEQF

abundance: once
v_gene: TRBV18
j_gene: TRBJ2-3
CDR3aa: ASSPGVAGTQDTQY

abundance: -
v_gene: TRBV11-3
j_gene: TRBJ2-7
CDR3aa: ASSLVTGGAYEQY